The rows below give T cell receptor beta chains drawn from one sample of a study of T cell responses to AZD1222 COVID-19 vaccine. Measured with immunoSEQ multiplex PCR; TCRdb has only the in-frame clones, and not every one. The sample consists of fewer than 120,000 clones, roughly 85% of them appearing once. The sequenced sample was peripheral blood, obtained on day 0 of AZD1222 vaccination. The receptors stem from an adult in good health. Both conserved end residues are part of each CDR3. The D gene is left open where the match is weak. Rows may omit the clone size; those that give it use once, few, many or a size class.

TRBV28	.	.	TRBJ1-6	CASSPKEGPFFTLHF	TGTGCCAGCAGTCCGAAGGAAGGGCCTTTTTTCACCCTCCACTTT
TRBV12-5	TRBD1	.	TRBJ2-3	CASGLGQGRTDTQYF	TGTGCTAGTGGTTTGGGACAGGGACGCACAGATACGCAGTATTTT
TRBV5-1	.	once	TRBJ2-7	CASSPRRQGGDEQYF	TGCGCCAGCAGCCCTCGAAGGCAGGGAGGAGACGAGCAGTACTTC
TRBV30	.	once	TRBJ1-4	CAWTQDWRSEKLFF	TGTGCCTGGACCCAGGACTGGAGGAGTGAAAAACTGTTTTTT
TRBV7-8	.	few	TRBJ2-1	CASSLAGANEQFF	TGTGCCAGCAGCTTAGCAGGAGCTAATGAGCAGTTCTTC
TRBV11-2	.	.	TRBJ2-2	CASSSLGLLDTGELFF	TGTGCCAGCAGCTCACTCGGACTTTTGGACACCGGGGAGCTGTTTTTT
TRBV19	.	.	TRBJ1-5	CASRLGRRPQHF	TGTGCCAGTAGGCTGGGCAGACGGCCCCAGCATTTT
TRBV11-3	.	.	TRBJ2-1	CASSGRTNYNEQFF	TGTGCCAGCAGCGGCCGGACGAACTACAATGAGCAGTTCTTC
TRBV5-1	.	medium-sized	TRBJ1-1	CASSPLGGAAFF	TGCGCCAGCAGCCCCCTTGGGGGGGCAGCTTTCTTT
TRBV19	.	.	TRBJ1-1	CASSSSGSLNTEAFF	TGTGCCAGTAGTAGTTCAGGGTCGCTGAACACTGAAGCTTTCTTT
TRBV28	TRBD2	.	TRBJ2-3	CASSFPPGDHSGITDTQYF	TGTGCCAGCAGTTTCCCCCCCGGGGACCATAGCGGGATCACAGATACGCAGTATTTT
TRBV6-5	.	.	TRBJ2-3	CASSRRTGDTQYF	TGTGCCAGCAGCAGACGGACTGGAGATACGCAGTATTTT
TRBV19	TRBD1	.	TRBJ2-7	CASSARDSSYEQYF	TGTGCCAGTAGTGCCCGGGACAGCTCCTACGAGCAGTACTTC
TRBV9	TRBD1	.	TRBJ1-1	CASSQTTGGATEAFF	TGTGCCAGCAGCCAAACGACAGGGGGCGCAACTGAAGCTTTCTTT
TRBV5-1	.	.	TRBJ2-7	CASSLTSGGAPEQYF	TGCGCCAGCAGCTTGACCTCTGGGGGCGCGCCCGAGCAGTACTTC